The rows below give T cell receptor beta chains drawn from one sample of a study of vaccination effects on CD4 cells after COVID-19. Antigens for these TCRs are unknown. The data were produced by immunoSEQ multiplex PCR, yet TCRdb's version contains in-frame clones alone and is incomplete. This sample yields about 19,000 clones, of which 74% are seen a single time; roughly 17% belongs to the top ten. This material consisted of CD4+ T cells from PBMCs cultured with SARS-CoV-2 spike peptides, taken before COVID-19 vaccination. All receptors derive from a human donor who had a prior SARS-CoV-2 infection. Both conserved end residues are part of each CDR3. D genes are given only for firm matches. Not all rows give a size; the values are once, few, many and, for expanded clones, a class.

v_gene: TRBV21-1
d_gene: NA
abundance: NA
j_gene: TRBJ2-3
CDR3aa: CARSGAGGPGRTDTQYF
CDR3nt: TGTGCCAGGTCCGGCGCGGGAGGGCCGGGACGTACAGATACGCAGTATTTT

v_gene: TRBV18
d_gene: NA
abundance: NA
j_gene: TRBJ2-1
CDR3aa: CASSTVTREQFF
CDR3nt: TGTGCCAGCTCAACAGTAACTAGAGAGCAGTTCTTC

v_gene: TRBV29-1
d_gene: NA
abundance: NA
j_gene: TRBJ1-4
CDR3aa: CSVCVQLNEKLFF
CDR3nt: TGCAGCGTTTGTGTGCAGCTTAATGAAAAACTGTTTTTT

v_gene: TRBV19
d_gene: NA
abundance: NA
j_gene: TRBJ1-5
CDR3aa: CASTPGVWPGGNQPQHF
CDR3nt: TGTGCCAGTACCCCGGGAGTGTGGCCTGGAGGCAATCAGCCCCAGCATTTT

v_gene: TRBV29-1
d_gene: NA
abundance: NA
j_gene: TRBJ2-2
CDR3aa: CSAGGWDVGELFF
CDR3nt: TGCAGCGCAGGGGGGTGGGACGTCGGGGAGCTGTTTTTT

v_gene: TRBV3-1/TRBV3-2
d_gene: NA
abundance: NA
j_gene: TRBJ1-3
CDR3aa: CASSPSGGNTIYF
CDR3nt: TGTGCCAGCAGCCCGAGCGGCGGAAACACCATATATTTT

v_gene: TRBV18
d_gene: NA
abundance: NA
j_gene: TRBJ2-1
CDR3aa: CASSQLEGPYNEQFF
CDR3nt: TGTGCCAGCTCACAGTTGGAAGGCCCCTACAATGAGCAGTTCTTC

v_gene: TRBV5-8
d_gene: NA
abundance: NA
j_gene: TRBJ1-3
CDR3aa: CASSTGQRDTIYF
CDR3nt: TGTGCCAGCAGCACGGGACAAAGAGACACCATATATTTT

v_gene: TRBV7-8
d_gene: NA
abundance: NA
j_gene: TRBJ1-3
CDR3aa: CASSPVSNRNTIYF
CDR3nt: TGTGCCAGCAGCCCCGTTAGCAACCGAAACACCATATATTTT

v_gene: TRBV5-4
d_gene: TRBD2
abundance: NA
j_gene: TRBJ2-5
CDR3aa: CASSLGLAGGRETQYF
CDR3nt: TGTGCCAGCAGCTTGGGCCTAGCGGGAGGTAGGGAGACCCAGTACTTC

v_gene: TRBV9
d_gene: NA
abundance: NA
j_gene: TRBJ2-1
CDR3aa: CASSVDLEGEQFF
CDR3nt: TGTGCCAGCAGCGTAGACTTGGAGGGGGAGCAGTTCTTC

v_gene: TRBV9
d_gene: NA
abundance: NA
j_gene: TRBJ2-7
CDR3aa: CASSVAVGASSYEQYF
CDR3nt: TGTGCCAGCAGCGTAGCTGTTGGGGCTAGCTCCTACGAGCAGTACTTC

v_gene: TRBV5-1
d_gene: TRBD2
abundance: few
j_gene: TRBJ2-2
CDR3aa: CASSFGLAGTAELFF
CDR3nt: TGCGCCAGCAGCTTTGGGCTAGCGGGAACCGCGGAGCTGTTTTTT

v_gene: TRBV9
d_gene: TRBD2
abundance: once
j_gene: TRBJ2-3
CDR3aa: CASSVGLAGGPGTDTQYF
CDR3nt: TGTGCCAGCAGCGTAGGACTAGCGGGGGGGCCGGGCACAGATACGCAGTATTTT

v_gene: TRBV7-9
d_gene: NA
abundance: NA
j_gene: TRBJ2-2
CDR3aa: CASSLAWGLLTGELFF
CDR3nt: TGTGCCAGCAGCTTAGCGTGGGGCTTACTCACCGGGGAGCTGTTTTTT

v_gene: TRBV7-8
d_gene: NA
abundance: NA
j_gene: TRBJ2-4
CDR3aa: CASSLGFGTKNIQYF
CDR3nt: TGTGCCAGCAGCTTGGGCTTCGGGACCAAAAACATTCAGTACTTC

v_gene: TRBV10-3
d_gene: NA
abundance: NA
j_gene: TRBJ2-7
CDR3aa: CAISQDRQDEQYF
CDR3nt: TGTGCCATCAGCCAGGACAGACAGGACGAGCAGTACTTC

v_gene: TRBV10-3
d_gene: TRBD1
abundance: few
j_gene: TRBJ1-2
CDR3aa: CAISNYRGEGYGYTF
CDR3nt: TGTGCCATCAGCAACTACAGGGGGGAAGGCTATGGCTACACCTTC

v_gene: TRBV6-2/TRBV6-3
d_gene: NA
abundance: large
j_gene: TRBJ1-5
CDR3aa: CASSLAGEVNQPQHF
CDR3nt: TGTGCCAGCAGTCTCGCAGGGGAGGTCAATCAGCCCCAGCATTTT

v_gene: TRBV11-2
d_gene: NA
abundance: NA
j_gene: TRBJ2-7
CDR3aa: CASSLDIRQYSYEQYF
CDR3nt: TGTGCCAGCAGCTTAGATATAAGACAGTACTCCTACGAGCAGTACTTC

v_gene: TRBV7-8
d_gene: TRBD2
abundance: NA
j_gene: TRBJ2-1
CDR3aa: CASSPTASGSDNEQFF
CDR3nt: TGTGCCAGCAGCCCGACGGCTAGCGGGAGTGACAATGAGCAGTTCTTC

v_gene: TRBV12-3/TRBV12-4
d_gene: NA
abundance: NA
j_gene: TRBJ2-6
CDR3aa: CASSRNNNVLTF
CDR3nt: TGTGCCAGCAGCCGAAACAACAACGTCCTGACTTTC

v_gene: TRBV24-1
d_gene: NA
abundance: NA
j_gene: TRBJ2-6
CDR3aa: CATSDAGHSGANVLTF
CDR3nt: TGTGCCACCAGTGATGCAGGTCACTCTGGGGCCAACGTCCTGACTTTC

v_gene: TRBV30
d_gene: TRBD1
abundance: NA
j_gene: TRBJ2-1
CDR3aa: CACSWDRGLAGVNSGQFF
CDR3nt: TGTGCCTGCTCCTGGGACAGGGGGCTAGCGGGAGTAAACAGTGGGCAGTTCTTC

v_gene: TRBV7-2
d_gene: NA
abundance: NA
j_gene: TRBJ2-3
CDR3aa: CASSRGYTDTQYF
CDR3nt: TGTGCCAGCAGCCGCGGTTACACAGATACGCAGTATTTT

v_gene: TRBV20-1
d_gene: NA
abundance: few
j_gene: TRBJ2-4
CDR3aa: CSAQGMNIQYF
CDR3nt: TGCAGTGCGCAGGGGATGAACATTCAGTACTTC